This T cell receptor beta chain was identified during a study of T cells after yellow fever vaccination. Study-wide background: Any fraction with a low cell number was prepared using SMART-Seq v4 Ultra Low Input.

This clonotype was observed a few times. Its antigen is undetermined. Notes on the study in general: Researchers cautioned that FACS-sorted repertoires could harbor abundant clonotypes contaminating from the bulk population.

With V trimmed by 6 bases and J by 12 bases, 16 bases remained unmatched. Germline-derived CDR1 and CDR2 are DFQATT and SNEGSKA (reference sequence). The CDR3 has 15 amino acids. TCRdb independently ran MiXCR on the 5' RACE reads; one entry per CDR3 protein. In the table there are 300,000 or so distinct CDR3 sequences, 10% to 15% of which are singletons. This chain uses TRBV20-1 with TRBJ2-1; TRBD2 aligns across 11 bases. Source: CD4+ T cells sorted from PBMCs, taken 45 days after the yellow fever booster vaccination. The source is a man aged 25-45 years who received the YFV17D yellow fever vaccine. This CDR3 is CSAVGTSGDRRVQFF. The CDR3 nucleotides read TGCAGTGCAGTAGGGACTAGCGGTGACAGGCGGGTGCAGTTCTTC.